This T cell receptor (beta chain) comes out of a study of T cell repertoires in cytomegalovirus infection. TCRdb used MiXCR to reprocess the reads, holding one entry per CDR3 protein. The table lists under 350,000 distinct CDR3 sequences, under 25% of them singletons, with under 25% in the top ten. This clonotype showed up just once. Antigen unknown. This may come from a read error, since a much larger clone is one base off. V lost 5 bases to trimming and J lost 9 bases; unmatched junction nucleotides: 7. Germline V CDR1 and CDR2: SGHVS, FNYEAQ. The CDR3 length is 12 residues. This material consisted of cultured PBMCs, taken from culture after CMV antigen stimulation. The rearrangement links TRBV7-6 to TRBJ2-7; 7 nucleotides agree with TRBD1. This TCR came from a human donor in good health (CMV status not recorded). Some clones in this sample may be carry-over from other donors' samples. The DNA for the CDR3 is TGTGCCAGCAGCCCTACAGGGGACGGGCAGTACTTC. Encoded protein: CASSPTGDGQYF. Looking up the rest from reference TRBV7-6 and TRBJ2-7 gives the full variable domain: GAGVSQSPRYKVTKRGQDVALRCDPISGHVSLYWYRQALGQGPEFLTYFNYEAQQDKSGLPNDRFSAERPEGSISTLTIQRTEQRDSAMYRCASSPTGDGQYFGPGTRLTVT.